This TCR beta chain was retrieved from a study of T cell changes during pregnancy in multiple sclerosis. The repertoire was sequenced with immunoSEQ multiplex PCR; TCRdb's copy has only in-frame clones and lacks some. Of more than 55,000 clones in the sample, about 93% were seen once. The CDR3 consists of 16 residues. Trimming removed 2 bases from V and 2 bases from J, with 14 bases in between. Looked up from germline, CDR1 is MNHEY and CDR2 is SMNVEV (reference sequence). V gene TRBV27 combines with J gene TRBJ2-3; tentative D call: TRBD2 (5 bases). The sequence was collected from a female donor in good health, enrolled as a control in a pregnancy study. Sample: peripheral blood, taken in the first trimester of pregnancy. CDR3 amino acids: CASSLTLAQLTDTQYF. Written as DNA, the CDR3 is TGTGCCAGCAGTTTAACTTTAGCGCAGCTCACAGATACGCAGTATTTT.